The rows below give T cell receptor beta chains drawn from one sample of a study of cytomegalovirus exposure and HLA in healthy donors. The repertoire was sequenced with immunoSEQ multiplex PCR; TCRdb's copy has only in-frame clones and lacks some. Here the sample spans approximately 220,000 clones, 90% to 95% being singletons. Sequenced sample: PBMCs. These receptors were taken from a woman aged 18-29 years in good health and CMV-seronegative. CDR3s include the opening cysteine and the closing phenylalanine or tryptophan. A D gene is named only where the DNA matches it firmly. Clone size is shown for a subset of rows, as once, few, many or a class of expanded clone.

V gene: TRBV29-1
D gene: TRBD1
clone size: -
J gene: TRBJ1-1
CDR3 DNA: TGCAGCGGACAGGGCTGGGTCACTGAAGCTTTCTTT
CDR3 protein: CSGQGWVTEAFF

V gene: TRBV6-1
D gene: -
clone size: -
J gene: TRBJ1-2
CDR3 DNA: TGTGCCAGCAGTTCCCTTGCCGGGGGAATCGATGGCTACACCTTC
CDR3 protein: CASSSLAGGIDGYTF

V gene: TRBV4-1
D gene: -
clone size: -
J gene: TRBJ1-2
CDR3 DNA: TGCGCCAGCAGCCAATCGGACCTACAGGGCCACTATGGCTACACCTTC
CDR3 protein: CASSQSDLQGHYGYTF

V gene: TRBV5-1
D gene: TRBD1
clone size: -
J gene: TRBJ1-5
CDR3 DNA: TGCGCCAGCAGCCCTACCGGGACAGGAAACAATCAGCCCCAGCATTTT
CDR3 protein: CASSPTGTGNNQPQHF

V gene: TRBV18
D gene: -
clone size: -
J gene: TRBJ1-1
CDR3 DNA: TGTGCCAGCTCACCCTTGGATACAGGGACCAACACTGAAGCTTTCTTT
CDR3 protein: CASSPLDTGTNTEAFF

V gene: TRBV2
D gene: TRBD2
clone size: -
J gene: TRBJ2-5
CDR3 DNA: TGTGCCAGCAGAAGACTAGCTAACGGGGAGACCCAGTACTTC
CDR3 protein: CASRRLANGETQYF

V gene: TRBV6-6
D gene: -
clone size: -
J gene: TRBJ2-1
CDR3 DNA: TGTGCGTTCGGGAGCCGTGGGGATGAGCAGTTCTTC
CDR3 protein: CAFGSRGDEQFF

V gene: TRBV28
D gene: -
clone size: once
J gene: TRBJ1-1
CDR3 DNA: TGTGCCAGCATTGGCTCTATGTACAGGGAGAACACTGAAGCTTTCTTT
CDR3 protein: CASIGSMYRENTEAFF

V gene: TRBV28
D gene: TRBD2
clone size: -
J gene: TRBJ2-2
CDR3 DNA: TGTGCCAGCAGTTTACCTAGCGGGATTCTTCGGTCCGGGGAGCTGTTTTTT
CDR3 protein: CASSLPSGILRSGELFF

V gene: TRBV30
D gene: TRBD2
clone size: -
J gene: TRBJ2-1
CDR3 DNA: TGTGCCTGGAGGTCAGGGACTAGCGGGACGTATTACAATGAGCAGTTCTTC
CDR3 protein: CAWRSGTSGTYYNEQFF